A selection of T cell receptor beta chains follows, all from one sample in a study of identical twins. TCRdb itself ran the 5' RACE reads through MiXCR, one entry per CDR3 protein. The sample shows around 650,000 distinct CDR3 sequences, under 8.5% of them seen only once. This sample also belongs to another study, concerning yellow fever vaccine responses in identical twins.

The material sequenced was PBMCs. Receptors originate from a woman between 18 and 30 years old in good health. Each CDR3 is given with its conserved first and last residue. A D gene is named only where the DNA matches it firmly. The listing skips clone size in some rows; elsewhere it reads once, few, many or a size class.

V gene: TRBV7-8; clone size: -; J gene: TRBJ2-7; D gene: TRBD2; CDR3 protein: CASSLSTGGGSKLGEQYF; CDR3 DNA: TGTGCCAGCAGCTTAAGTACCGGAGGCGGGAGTAAGCTAGGCGAGCAGTACTTC
V gene: TRBV20-1; clone size: few; J gene: TRBJ2-1; D gene: -; CDR3 protein: CSARDRRDHPYNEQFF; CDR3 DNA: TGCAGTGCTAGAGATCGTCGGGACCACCCCTACAATGAGCAGTTCTTC
V gene: TRBV3-1; clone size: few; J gene: TRBJ2-2; D gene: -; CDR3 protein: CASSQTAVTGELFF; CDR3 DNA: TGTGCCAGCAGCCAAACGGCCGTCACCGGGGAGCTGTTTTTT
V gene: TRBV5-1; clone size: few; J gene: TRBJ2-1; D gene: -; CDR3 protein: CASSYPSGPYNEQFF; CDR3 DNA: TGCGCCAGCAGCTACCCCTCGGGCCCATACAATGAGCAGTTCTTC
V gene: TRBV12-3/TRBV12-4; clone size: many; J gene: TRBJ2-1; D gene: -; CDR3 protein: CASSWVSYNEQFF; CDR3 DNA: TGTGCCAGCAGTTGGGTCTCCTACAATGAGCAGTTCTTC
V gene: TRBV12-3/TRBV12-4; clone size: -; J gene: TRBJ2-2; D gene: -; CDR3 protein: CASSPMTANTGELFF; CDR3 DNA: TGTGCCAGCAGTCCTATGACAGCGAACACCGGGGAGCTGTTTTTT
V gene: TRBV28; clone size: few; J gene: TRBJ2-7; D gene: TRBD1; CDR3 protein: CASSSTGTGTHEQYF; CDR3 DNA: TGTGCCAGCAGTTCAACCGGGACAGGGACCCACGAGCAGTACTTC
V gene: TRBV5-1; clone size: many; J gene: TRBJ2-1; D gene: TRBD2; CDR3 protein: CASSSTSGGGNEQFF; CDR3 DNA: TGCGCCAGCAGCTCAACTAGCGGGGGGGGCAATGAGCAGTTCTTC
V gene: TRBV9; clone size: few; J gene: TRBJ1-3; D gene: -; CDR3 protein: CASSGRGEGNTIYF; CDR3 DNA: TGTGCCAGCAGCGGCAGGGGAGAGGGAAACACCATATATTTT
V gene: TRBV28; clone size: many; J gene: TRBJ2-7; D gene: -; CDR3 protein: CASSLSRGYEQYF; CDR3 DNA: TGTGCCAGCAGTTTGTCGCGGGGATACGAGCAGTACTTC
V gene: TRBV28; clone size: -; J gene: TRBJ2-1; D gene: -; CDR3 protein: CASSKGVVSGNEQFF; CDR3 DNA: TGTGCCAGCAGTAAAGGGGTGGTTAGCGGCAATGAGCAGTTCTTC
V gene: TRBV12-3/TRBV12-4; clone size: many; J gene: TRBJ2-2; D gene: TRBD2; CDR3 protein: CASTPIWTSGGELFF; CDR3 DNA: TGTGCCAGCACCCCAATCTGGACTAGCGGGGGGGAGCTGTTTTTT
V gene: TRBV4-1; clone size: -; J gene: TRBJ2-1; D gene: -; CDR3 protein: CASSQNRLWNEQFF; CDR3 DNA: TGCGCCAGCAGCCAAAATAGGCTTTGGAATGAGCAGTTCTTC
V gene: TRBV4-1; clone size: -; J gene: TRBJ2-1; D gene: -; CDR3 protein: CASSRDPGTREQFF; CDR3 DNA: TGCGCCAGCAGCCGGGACCCGGGAACCAGGGAGCAGTTCTTC
V gene: TRBV6-1; clone size: -; J gene: TRBJ2-7; D gene: -; CDR3 protein: CASNSGTDLLEQYF; CDR3 DNA: TGTGCCAGCAACAGCGGGACAGACCTACTCGAGCAGTACTTC
V gene: TRBV10-3; clone size: few; J gene: TRBJ2-7; D gene: TRBD2; CDR3 protein: CAISPGLAGGLYEQYF; CDR3 DNA: TGTGCCATCAGCCCGGGACTAGCGGGAGGGCTCTACGAGCAGTACTTC
V gene: TRBV4-1; clone size: many; J gene: TRBJ2-5; D gene: -; CDR3 protein: CASSQEYVLQETQYF; CDR3 DNA: TGCGCCAGCAGCCAAGAATACGTTTTGCAAGAGACCCAGTACTTC
V gene: TRBV10-2; clone size: few; J gene: TRBJ1-3; D gene: -; CDR3 protein: CASSFTKQSGNTIYF; CDR3 DNA: TGCGCCAGCAGTTTTACGAAACAGTCCGGAAACACCATATATTTT
V gene: TRBV7-8; clone size: -; J gene: TRBJ2-7; D gene: -; CDR3 protein: CASSPRGLSYEQYF; CDR3 DNA: TGTGCCAGCAGCCCGCGGGGACTGTCCTACGAGCAGTACTTC
V gene: TRBV7-9; clone size: -; J gene: TRBJ2-7; D gene: TRBD2; CDR3 protein: CASSYLGLAGEVQYF; CDR3 DNA: TGTGCCAGCAGCTACCTCGGACTAGCGGGAGAAGTGCAGTACTTC
V gene: TRBV12-3/TRBV12-4; clone size: -; J gene: TRBJ2-1; D gene: TRBD2; CDR3 protein: CASRGLTSGRAHGNEQFF; CDR3 DNA: TGTGCCAGCCGAGGTTTGACTAGCGGGAGGGCCCATGGTAATGAGCAGTTCTTC
V gene: TRBV5-1; clone size: few; J gene: TRBJ2-2; D gene: TRBD2; CDR3 protein: CASSPYSKLAGAKTGLSVPGELFF; CDR3 DNA: TGCGCCAGCAGCCCCTATTCGAAGCTAGCGGGAGCCAAAACGGGGTTATCCGTCCCCGGGGAGCTGTTTTTT
V gene: TRBV20-1; clone size: few; J gene: TRBJ1-6; D gene: TRBD1; CDR3 protein: CSALQGALGSPLHF; CDR3 DNA: TGCAGTGCCTTACAGGGGGCACTTGGTTCACCCCTCCACTTT
V gene: TRBV12-5; clone size: -; J gene: TRBJ2-1; D gene: -; CDR3 protein: CASGLVLPGLYEQFF; CDR3 DNA: TGTGCTAGTGGTTTGGTACTCCCAGGGCTCTATGAGCAGTTCTTC
V gene: TRBV28; clone size: -; J gene: TRBJ2-4; D gene: -; CDR3 protein: CASSSTPWTERAKNIQYF; CDR3 DNA: TGTGCCAGCAGTTCTACCCCCTGGACTGAGAGAGCCAAAAACATTCAGTACTTC
V gene: TRBV6-5; clone size: -; J gene: TRBJ2-7; D gene: TRBD1; CDR3 protein: CASSYPGAGGGEQYF; CDR3 DNA: TGTGCCAGCAGTTACCCAGGGGCAGGGGGCGGCGAGCAGTACTTC
V gene: TRBV14; clone size: few; J gene: TRBJ2-5; D gene: -; CDR3 protein: CASSQYRGLGGNQETQYF; CDR3 DNA: TGTGCCAGCAGCCAGTACAGGGGACTAGGGGGGAACCAAGAGACCCAGTACTTC
V gene: TRBV10-1; clone size: -; J gene: TRBJ2-3; D gene: -; CDR3 protein: CASSDGRTTDTQYF; CDR3 DNA: TGCGCCAGCAGTGATGGGAGGACCACAGATACGCAGTATTTT
V gene: TRBV5-1; clone size: -; J gene: TRBJ1-2; D gene: -; CDR3 protein: CASSSSGTTYGYTF; CDR3 DNA: TGCGCCAGCAGCTCGTCCGGGACAACTTATGGCTACACCTTC
V gene: TRBV5-1; clone size: -; J gene: TRBJ2-7; D gene: TRBD2; CDR3 protein: CASRGGESYEQYF; CDR3 DNA: TGCGCCAGCAGGGGGGGGGAGAGCTACGAGCAGTACTTC
V gene: TRBV29-1; clone size: few; J gene: TRBJ2-3; D gene: TRBD1; CDR3 protein: CSGTGGGTDTQYF; CDR3 DNA: TGCAGCGGCACAGGGGGAGGCACAGATACGCAGTATTTT
V gene: TRBV29-1; clone size: -; J gene: TRBJ1-1; D gene: -; CDR3 protein: CSVAGLNTEAFF; CDR3 DNA: TGCAGCGTTGCGGGCCTGAACACTGAAGCTTTCTTT
V gene: TRBV5-6; clone size: -; J gene: TRBJ2-2; D gene: -; CDR3 protein: CASSLVPIANTGELFF; CDR3 DNA: TGTGCCAGCAGCTTGGTCCCTATCGCGAACACCGGGGAGCTGTTTTTT
V gene: TRBV9; clone size: few; J gene: TRBJ2-5; D gene: TRBD2; CDR3 protein: CASSPTTSGRPLTQYF; CDR3 DNA: TGTGCCAGCAGCCCCACGACTAGCGGGAGGCCCCTTACCCAGTACTTC
V gene: TRBV15; clone size: -; J gene: TRBJ2-2; D gene: -; CDR3 protein: CATSRDSGTGELFF; CDR3 DNA: TGTGCCACCAGCAGAGATTCGGGCACCGGGGAGCTGTTTTTT
V gene: TRBV20-1; clone size: -; J gene: TRBJ1-5; D gene: TRBD1; CDR3 protein: CSARVFPGTGMGEPQHF; CDR3 DNA: TGCAGTGCTAGAGTGTTCCCCGGGACAGGCATGGGGGAGCCCCAGCATTTT
V gene: TRBV7-9; clone size: few; J gene: TRBJ2-1; D gene: -; CDR3 protein: CASSIATYNEQFF; CDR3 DNA: TGTGCCAGCAGTATAGCTACCTACAATGAGCAGTTCTTC
V gene: TRBV7-9; clone size: -; J gene: TRBJ2-5; D gene: -; CDR3 protein: CASSLVADRQETQYF; CDR3 DNA: TGTGCCAGCAGCTTAGTTGCCGACAGGCAAGAGACCCAGTACTTC
V gene: TRBV5-1; clone size: -; J gene: TRBJ1-1; D gene: TRBD1; CDR3 protein: CASSSIAPPGQGNTEAFF; CDR3 DNA: TGCGCCAGCAGCTCGATTGCCCCGCCGGGACAGGGGAACACTGAAGCTTTCTTT
V gene: TRBV27; clone size: -; J gene: TRBJ2-5; D gene: -; CDR3 protein: CASRGRNNPQETQYF; CDR3 DNA: TGTGCCAGCAGAGGGAGAAATAATCCTCAAGAGACCCAGTACTTC
V gene: TRBV20-1; clone size: few; J gene: TRBJ2-2; D gene: -; CDR3 protein: CSASEADNTGELFF; CDR3 DNA: TGCAGTGCTAGCGAGGCGGACAACACCGGGGAGCTGTTTTTT
V gene: TRBV20-1; clone size: many; J gene: TRBJ2-1; D gene: TRBD2; CDR3 protein: CSAEPGLAGPYNEQFF; CDR3 DNA: TGCAGTGCGGAACCGGGACTAGCGGGTCCATACAATGAGCAGTTCTTC
V gene: TRBV5-1; clone size: many; J gene: TRBJ2-5; D gene: -; CDR3 protein: CASSLVTGIPQETQYF; CDR3 DNA: TGCGCCAGCAGCTTGGTCACAGGGATACCCCAAGAGACCCAGTACTTC
V gene: TRBV25-1; clone size: many; J gene: TRBJ2-1; D gene: TRBD1; CDR3 protein: CASSESKGTGTYNEQFF; CDR3 DNA: TGTGCCAGCAGTGAATCCAAGGGGACAGGAACCTACAATGAGCAGTTCTTC
V gene: TRBV12-5; clone size: -; J gene: TRBJ2-2; D gene: -; CDR3 protein: CASGLVLSPGELFF; CDR3 DNA: TGTGCTAGTGGTTTGGTACTCAGCCCCGGGGAGCTGTTTTTT
V gene: TRBV12-3/TRBV12-4; clone size: -; J gene: TRBJ2-1; D gene: -; CDR3 protein: CASSTGGSGGHEQFF; CDR3 DNA: TGTGCCAGCTCCACAGGGGGTAGCGGGGGCCATGAGCAGTTCTTC
V gene: TRBV6-1; clone size: -; J gene: TRBJ1-5; D gene: -; CDR3 protein: CASSEYEGNQPQHF; CDR3 DNA: TGTGCCAGCAGTGAATATGAGGGCAATCAGCCCCAGCATTTT
V gene: TRBV29-1; clone size: many; J gene: TRBJ2-1; D gene: TRBD2; CDR3 protein: CSVEGTSGGGLRDEQFF; CDR3 DNA: TGCAGCGTTGAAGGGACTAGCGGGGGGGGGCTGAGGGATGAGCAGTTCTTC
V gene: TRBV6-1; clone size: few; J gene: TRBJ2-1; D gene: TRBD2; CDR3 protein: CASDPLAGAQGQFF; CDR3 DNA: TGTGCCAGCGATCCCCTAGCGGGAGCCCAAGGGCAGTTCTTC